This paragraph covers one T cell receptor (beta chain) sequence. Its antigen remains unidentified. Trimming removed 4 bases from V and 3 bases from J; junction bases left unmatched: 6. There are 15 residues in the CDR3. Per germline, CDR1 SGHRS and CDR2 YFSETQ. For TCR beta, libraries came from quantitative 5'-RACE with molecular barcodes. Using its own MiXCR run on the 5' RACE reads, TCRdb lists one record per CDR3 protein. Seen here are roughly 700,000 distinct CDR3 sequences, under 20% observed once, and the top ten hold under 20%. These data originate in a study of CD8 T cells in ankylosing spondylitis. Study-level results: There were earlier reports of some motif variants in reactive arthritis synovial fluid and blood. One TCR beta motif, made up of about 8 highly homologous variants, appeared characteristic of ankylosing spondylitis blood.

The chain combines TRBV5-1 with TRBJ1-1; TRBD1 matches at 10 bases. Sequencing input: blood, either unsorted or a sorted T cell fraction (not recorded which). The clonotype was recovered from a male donor with ankylosing spondylitis. The CDR3 region has the DNA TGCGCCAGCAGCGGGCGACAGGGGGCTCACACTGAAGCTTTCTTT. It specifies CASSGRQGAHTEAFF.